This T cell receptor (beta chain) was identified during a study of regulatory T cells in long-lasting Graves disease. Arm-PCR of CDR3 regions with iRepertoire HTBI primers generated TCR beta libraries. Each CDR3 protein gets one entry after TCRdb re-called the multiplex PCR reads with MiXCR. The sample includes some 370,000 distinct CDR3 sequences, more than 20% of them seen just once. V lost 6 bases, J lost 5 bases, and 19 bases lay in between. The germline V gene has CDR1 DFQATT and CDR2 SNEGSKA (reference sequence). The CDR3 consists of 14 residues. In its sample, this clonotype was seen many times. Its antigen is not known. Study-wide results and limits: With some 2,500 shared public clonotypes, persistent patients exceeded new patients, who shared just over 950. Thyroid tissue went unstudied; only peripheral blood was examined. Persistent disease preferred TRBV28, TRBJ1-2 and TRBJ2-5.

The time point here: persistent/refractory GD, antithyroid drugs over 5 years with positive TRAb. PBMC-derived RNA was used for the TCR library. Patients came from an endocrinology department in Xi'an, China. This TCR derives from a female donor with Graves disease. The sample here was peripheral blood mononuclear cells (PBMCs), taken when the disease was refractory, from a patient treated with antithyroid drugs. The rearrangement joins TRBV20-1 to TRBJ2-5, with D perhaps matching TRBD2 (7 bases). CDR3 residues: CSATLSKGGETQYF. CDR3 sequence (DNA): TGCAGTGCCACTTTATCCAAGGGGGGGGAGACCCAGTACTTC.